This T cell receptor beta chain was documented in a study of T-cell memory formation after mild COVID-19. The sample holds a few counts of this clonotype. V lost 5 bases, J lost 1 base, and 7 bases stayed unmatched. The CDR3 is made up of 15 amino acids. Germline CDR1 reads DFQATT; CDR2 reads SNEGSKA (reference sequence). TCRdb re-derived calls from the 5' RACE reads in MiXCR, one entry per CDR3 protein. The data show about 190,000 distinct CDR3 sequences, roughly a tenth seen once. The rearrangement links TRBV20-1 to TRBJ2-2; TRBD1 agrees at 7 bases. The sequence derives from a man between 18 and 35 years old who had mild COVID-19 (a few samples of this study predate the infection). Cell type and time point are not known. The sequencing sample was made of PBMCs or a T cell subset sorted from them (not recorded which). This CDR3 reads CSAARQGWNTGELFF. The DNA for the CDR3 is TGCAGTGCTGCGCGACAGGGATGGAACACCGGGGAGCTGTTTTTT.